This T cell receptor (beta chain) came from a study of shared clonotypes between healthy human individuals. Overall study: The donor pool was made up of two women and three men aged 18 to 49. Study conclusions and caveats: Between several donors, naive CD4 clonotypes were shared at a level of approximately 5%. What naive subsets generally showed was a larger estimated richness than memory subsets showed.

CDR1 is SGDLS, CDR2 YYNGEE, per germline. V was trimmed by 3 bases and J by 5 bases, leaving 30 bases between them. The CDR3 extends over 20 amino acids. Clones were sequenced by immunoSEQ multiplex PCR, and TCRdb holds only the in-frame ones, with some missing. The sample includes under 2.5 million clones, less than 95% seen only once; the top ten take 0.37%. A word on this clone: What it recognizes is unknown.

V gene TRBV9 combines with J gene TRBJ1-3, with D perhaps matching TRBD1 (6 bases). The clonotype comes from a man between 18 and 29 years old in good health. Some clones in this sample may be carry-over from other donors' samples. The sample was naive CD4+ T cells from PBMCs. Specified subset: CD45RA+ positively selected. CDR3 protein: CASSARTSQGRAGIRNTIYF. CDR3 sequence (DNA): TGTGCCAGCAGCGCCCGCACGAGTCAGGGGAGAGCTGGGATTAGAAACACCATATATTTT.